This TCR beta chain was captured in a study of cytomegalovirus exposure and HLA in healthy donors. After removal of 0 bases from V and 3 bases from J, the junction contained 7 bases not matched to a gene. Germline values: CDR1 MGHRA, CDR2 YSYEKL. The CDR3 has 16 amino acids. Study results and caveats: As was reported, the classifier diagnosed cytomegalovirus status with high specificity and sensitivity.

In the PCR, 60 Vbeta and 13 Jbeta primers were used. Measured with immunoSEQ multiplex PCR; TCRdb has only the in-frame clones, and not every one. The data hold approximately 70,000 clones, with roughly 74% observed a single time. Details on this clone: Its antigen is still unknown.

This receptor was obtained from a woman aged 25-40 years in good health and CMV-seropositive. Sequenced input: PBMCs. The rearrangement links TRBV4-1 to TRBJ2-7; 8 bases align to TRBD1. The CDR3 bases are TGCGCCAGCAGCCAAGATATGGCACAGGGGGACTACGAGCAGTACTTC. Protein: CASSQDMAQGDYEQYF.